A single sample gave rise to the 29 T cell receptor beta chains below, sequenced in a study of T cell repertoires in cytomegalovirus infection. Each CDR3 protein gets one entry after TCRdb re-called the reads with MiXCR. The sample has approximately 750,000 distinct CDR3 sequences, 35% seen once. The sequencing sample was made of PBMCs. All receptors derive from a human donor in good health (CMV status not recorded). Some clones in this sample may be carry-over from other donors' samples.

This clonotype was found a few times. CDR3: CASSLELPGHRIYGYTF. The DNA for the CDR3 is TGTGCCAGCAGCTTAGAGTTACCGGGACACAGGATCTATGGCTACACCTTC. This chain connects TRBV7-8 to TRBJ1-2, with TRBD1 as a possible D gene (6 bases). V lost 1 base and J 4 bases, leaving 19 bases between the germline ends. The germline CDR1 and CDR2 sequences are SGHVS and FQNEAQ. The CDR3 is 17 amino acids.

This clonotype was observed many times. This chain uses TRBV7-8 with TRBJ2-3; 8 bases align to TRBD1. The V segment lost 3 bases and the J segment 6 bases; nucleotides outside the gene matches: 8. CDR1 is SGHVS, CDR2 FQNEAQ, per germline. CDR3 size: 15 residues. CDR3 sequence reads: CASSFRTGIVDTQYF. In DNA, the CDR3 is TGTGCCAGCAGCTTCAGGACAGGGATCGTGGATACGCAGTATTTT. Based on the CDR3 plus reference TRBV7-8 and TRBJ2-3, the full variable domain is GAGVSQSPRYKVAKRGQDVALRCDPISGHVSLFWYQQALGQGPEFLTYFQNEAQLDKSGLPSDRFFAERPEGSVSTLKIQRTQQEDSAVYLCASSFRTGIVDTQYFGPGTRLTVL.

This clonotype was seen only once. This rearrangement joins TRBV28 to TRBJ2-7; D gene ambiguous. V lost 5 bases, J lost 3 bases, and 14 bases lay in between. The germline gives CDR1 MDHEN, CDR2 SYDVKM. The CDR3 totals 14 residues. The CDR3 reads CASSRDTPSYEQYF. The CDR3 DNA follows: TGTGCCAGCAGTCGAGACACACCGAGCTACGAGCAGTACTTC.

The J gene is TRBJ1-2, the V gene TRBV20-1; D is possibly TRBD1 (5 bases). The CDR3 is 14 amino acids. Germline V gene data show CDR1 as DFQATT and CDR2 as SNEGSKA (reference sequence). The germline V and J ends were trimmed by 5 bases and 0 bases, with 13 bases remaining between them. CDR3 protein: CSAWSGDSNYGYTF. The CDR3, as DNA: TGCAGTGCTTGGTCGGGGGACTCTAACTATGGCTACACCTTC.

This chain uses TRBV27 with TRBJ2-4; a possible D gene is TRBD2 (6 bases). CDR3 size: 13 residues. Deletions cut 5 bases from V and 8 bases from J, with 13 bases between. Germline V gene sequence: CDR1 MNHEY, CDR2 SMNVEV (reference sequence). CDR3 DNA: TGTGCCAGCAGTCGGGACTTTGGGGACATTCAGTACTTC. The encoded protein is CASSRDFGDIQYF.

This clonotype was seen ten or more times. The gene calls are TRBV7-2 and TRBJ2-5; 11 bases line up with TRBD2. The CDR3 loop spans 15 amino acids. Trimming took 5 bases from V and 5 from J; bases not matched to a gene: 7. From germline, CDR1 is SGHTA and CDR2 FQGNSA. In nucleotides, the CDR3 is TGTGCCAGCAGCATGACTAGCGGGATTCGGGAGACCCAGTACTTC. This gives the protein CASSMTSGIRETQYF.

The gene calls are TRBV28 and TRBJ2-5; 10 nucleotides agree with TRBD1. Germline lookup yields CDR1 MDHEN and CDR2 SYDVKM. V dropped 6 bases and J dropped 1; count of bases not matched to a gene: 11. This CDR3 contains 17 residues. The CDR3 sequence is CASSSTTGGVSQETQYF. The CDR3 DNA is TGTGCCAGCAGCTCGACGACAGGGGGCGTGAGCCAAGAGACCCAGTACTTC.

This clonotype has more than one count but fewer than ten. The J gene is TRBJ2-7, the V gene TRBV7-9, with D possibly TRBD2 on 6 matching bases. Germline V gives CDR1 SEHNR, CDR2 FQNEAQ (reference sequence). Trimming pared 5 bases from V and 6 bases from J, leaving 20 bases between. The CDR3 loop spans 15 amino acids. In DNA, the CDR3 is TGTGCCAGCAGCCCTAGGGGCCGGGAGTGGAGCGAGCAGTACTTC. As protein: CASSPRGREWSEQYF.

The genes are TRBV20-1 and TRBJ2-2; 7 positions agree with TRBD2. Germline V gene lookup returns CDR1 DFQATT and CDR2 SNEGSKA (reference sequence). CDR3 length equals 17 residues. J lost 4 bases, V lost 0 bases, and 11 bases had no gene match. The CDR3 spells CSARDAGKLASTGELFF. Here the CDR3 DNA reads TGCAGTGCTAGAGATGCGGGTAAACTAGCGAGCACCGGGGAGCTGTTTTTT.

This clonotype was counted between two and nine times. V and J are TRBV5-6 and TRBJ2-3; D may be TRBD1 (7 bases). The V gene's germline CDR1 is SGHDT and CDR2 YYEEEE. The length of the CDR3 is 16 residues. The ends were cut back, 2 bases at V and 1 base at J, with 14 bases in the middle. The chain's CDR3 is CASSFVGGGGTDTQYF. The CDR3 DNA reads as TGTGCCAGCAGCTTCGTAGGGGGCGGGGGCACAGATACGCAGTATTTT.

The chain combines TRBV19 with TRBJ1-1; D is unclear. The CDR3 runs to 12 residues. Germline V CDR1 and CDR2: LNHDA, SQIVND (reference sequence). With 1 base removed from V and 11 bases from J, the gap between germline ends came to 11 bases. In DNA, the CDR3 is TGTGCCAGTAGTATAGTAGGAGCTGTGGCTTTCTTT. Protein sequence: CASSIVGAVAFF.

This clonotype was observed a handful of times. CDR3 bases: TGTGCCAGCAGTGAATACATAGAGCGGGAGGTTTACGAGCAGTACTTC. This sequence encodes CASSEYIEREVYEQYF. The chain uses TRBV25-1 and TRBJ2-7; the match to TRBD2 covers 9 bases. The CDR3 runs 16 residues. The germline gives CDR1 MGHDK, CDR2 SYGVNS. The V gene end was trimmed by 0 bases and the J gene end by 4 bases; junction bases not matched to a gene: 7.

This clonotype appeared a few times. The J gene is TRBJ1-1, the V gene TRBV7-9; a possible D gene is TRBD1 (5 bases). The germline V gene has CDR1 SEHNR and CDR2 FQNEAQ (reference sequence). The CDR3 extends over 14 amino acids. V lost 3 bases and J 5 bases, leaving 13 bases between the germline ends. CDR3 sequence reads: CASSLDGEGTEAFF. CDR3 in DNA: TGTGCCAGCAGCTTGGACGGGGAGGGGACTGAAGCTTTCTTT.

In its sample, this clonotype was seen a few times. The chain employs TRBV20-1 and TRBJ2-3; TRBD1 matches 7 bases. The CDR3 consists of 17 residues. V was clipped by 1 base and J by 2 bases; unmatched bases: 12. Germline V gene sequence: CDR1 DFQATT, CDR2 SNEGSKA (reference sequence). CDR3 in amino acids: CSARARQGTAYTDTQYF. Here the CDR3 DNA reads TGCAGTGCTAGAGCGCGGCAGGGGACAGCTTACACAGATACGCAGTATTTT.

This clonotype was detected a few times. The J gene is TRBJ1-2, the V gene TRBV11-2; 7 nucleotides line up with TRBD1. V was clipped by 3 bases and J by 0 bases; unmatched bases: 4. The length of the CDR3 is 15 residues. Germline lookup yields CDR1 SGHAT and CDR2 FQNNGV. DNA of the CDR3: TGTGCCAGCAGCTTTCGGACAGGACCTAACTATGGCTACACCTTC. Translating gives CASSFRTGPNYGYTF.

This clonotype was seen more than once but under ten times. The chain employs TRBV7-2 and TRBJ2-2; 10 bases line up with TRBD2. V dropped 2 bases and J dropped 4; count of bases not matched to a gene: 4. From germline, CDR1 is SGHTA and CDR2 FQGNSA. The CDR3 is 16 amino acids. This chain's CDR3 is CASSLLSGGRTGELFF. As DNA, the CDR3 is TGTGCCAGCAGCTTACTTAGCGGGGGGCGCACCGGGGAGCTGTTTTTT.

This clonotype was seen only a few times. This chain connects TRBV9 to TRBJ2-2, with 8 nucleotides matching TRBD2. V dropped 3 bases and J dropped 3; count of bases not matched to a gene: 13. The CDR3 extends over 18 amino acids. Germline CDR1 and CDR2: SGDLS and YYNGEE. CDR3 DNA: TGTGCCAGCAGCGCCGCCCTCACGGGACTAGAATACACCGGGGAGCTGTTTTTT. The encoded protein is CASSAALTGLEYTGELFF.

V and J are TRBV28 and TRBJ1-4; D unresolved. The ends were cut back, 5 bases at V and 7 bases at J, with 17 bases in the middle. The germline gives CDR1 MDHEN, CDR2 SYDVKM. This CDR3 contains 15 residues. CDR3 loop: CASSHLPGKAEKLFF. In DNA form, the CDR3 reads TGTGCCAGCAGTCATCTTCCGGGGAAAGCTGAAAAACTGTTTTTT.

This clonotype was detected only a few times. The chain employs TRBV28 and TRBJ2-3, with 13 nucleotides matching TRBD2. CDR1 and CDR2 (germline): MDHEN, SYDVKM. Germline trimming cut 8 bases from V and 2 bases from J; bases unmatched to any gene: 7. This CDR3 is built from 16 residues. In nucleotides, the CDR3 is TGTGCCAGCGGGACTAGCGGGGAAGGTACCACAGATACGCAGTATTTT. Its translation: CASGTSGEGTTDTQYF.

This clonotype appeared a few times. V is TRBV27 and J is TRBJ2-7; no clear D. The CDR3 sequence is 14 residues long. Trimming cost V 2 bases and J 7 bases, with 15 bases left between them. Germline V gene data show CDR1 as MNHEY and CDR2 as SMNVEV (reference sequence). CDR3 in amino acids: CASSLDREGVEQYF. CDR3 nucleotides: TGTGCCAGCAGTTTAGATAGGGAAGGCGTAGAGCAGTACTTC.

In its sample, this clonotype was seen a few times. The chain is built from TRBV25-1 and TRBJ1-6; maybe TRBD1 (6 bases). Germline CDR1 MGHDK, CDR2 SYGVNS. This CDR3 comprises 15 residues. Trimming shortened V by 4 bases and J by 7 bases, and 14 bases separated the two germline ends. CDR3: CASSATTGNNSPLHF. In nucleotides, the CDR3 is TGTGCCAGCAGTGCAACTACAGGGAACAATTCACCCCTCCACTTT.

The CDR3 protein is CASRTPGLAIYEQYF. Written as DNA, the CDR3 is TGTGCCAGCAGAACCCCGGGACTAGCCATCTACGAGCAGTACTTC. The V call is TRBV6-1, the J call TRBJ2-7; 9 bases fit TRBD2. The CDR3 is made up of 15 amino acids. Germline values: CDR1 MNHNS, CDR2 SASEGT. J was trimmed by 3 bases and V by 6 bases; bases with no gene match: 9.

The chain joins TRBV3-1 to TRBJ2-6, with D possibly matching TRBD1 (5 bases). The CDR3 runs to 18 residues. Per the germline V gene, CDR1 is LGHDT and CDR2 is YNNKEL (reference sequence). Trimming removed 0 bases from V and 4 bases from J, with 16 bases in between. The CDR3 coding sequence is TGTGCCAGCAGCCAAGATTTGGCCAGGGCGTTCGGGGCCAACGTCCTGACTTTC. Protein sequence: CASSQDLARAFGANVLTF. Full variable domain (missing parts from reference TRBV3-1 and TRBJ2-6): DTAVSQTPKYLVTQMGNDKSIKCEQNLGHDTMYWYKQDSKKFLKIMFSYNNKELIINETVPNRFSPKSPDKAHLNLHINSLELGDSAVYFCASSQDLARAFGANVLTFGAGSRLTVL.

The table lists this clonotype with a count of one. This chain links TRBV12-3 or TRBV12-4 with TRBJ2-1; TRBD2 is a possible D gene (7 bases). The CDR3 runs 15 residues. The V gene lost 5 bases and the J gene lost 5 bases, with 16 bases spanning the gap. The CDR3 protein is CASSPRGAANNEQFF. The CDR3 coding sequence is TGTGCCAGCAGTCCCCGGGGGGCCGCCAACAATGAGCAGTTCTTC.

The chain carries TRBV7-9 and TRBJ2-7; D perhaps matches TRBD2 (6 bases). Germline CDR1 and CDR2: SEHNR and FQNEAQ (reference sequence). The CDR3 runs to 13 residues. Trimming cost V 6 bases and J 4 bases, with 13 bases left between them. This CDR3 is CASSLHSGYEQYF. In nucleotides, the CDR3 is TGTGCCAGCAGTCTCCATAGCGGTTACGAGCAGTACTTC.

CDR3 residues: CASSLVGLAGGRYNEQFF. The CDR3 DNA sequence: TGTGCCAGCAGCTTGGTGGGGCTAGCGGGAGGGAGATACAATGAGCAGTTCTTC. The rearrangement uses TRBV5-8 and TRBJ2-1, with TRBD2 identical over 12 bases. The CDR3 spans 18 residues. V lost 0 bases and J lost 4; bases outside the gene matches: 8. The germline gives CDR1 SGHTS, CDR2 YDEGEE.

This clonotype was seen a few times. V usage is TRBV29-1 and J usage is TRBJ1-3; D gene ambiguous. V gave up 3 bases and J gave up 0 bases, with 9 bases separating them. The CDR3 is 14 residues long. Looked up from germline, CDR1 is SQVTM and CDR2 is ANQGSEA. As DNA, the CDR3 is TGCAGCGTTGATGGCGCCCTCTCTGGAAACACCATATATTTT. Its protein product is CSVDGALSGNTIYF.

This clonotype was seen at least ten times. This chain links TRBV7-8 with TRBJ2-3; TRBD2 might be the D (5 bases). V gave up 4 bases and J gave up 1 base, with 12 bases separating them. Germline loops: CDR1 SGHVS, CDR2 FQNEAQ. The CDR3 sequence is 15 residues long. The CDR3 sequence: CASSSGGAGTDTQYF. CDR3 DNA sequence: TGTGCCAGCAGCTCCGGCGGAGCGGGCACAGATACGCAGTATTTT.

The chain recombines TRBV29-1 with TRBJ2-2; D remains ambiguous. Trimming removed 1 base from V and 4 bases from J, with 7 bases in between. The CDR3 consists of 13 residues. Germline V gene data show CDR1 as SQVTM and CDR2 as ANQGSEA. CDR3 coding DNA: TGCAGCGTTGAAGTGACCTTCACCGGGGAGCTGTTTTTT. This translates into CSVEVTFTGELFF.